The 29 T cell receptor beta chains below all came from one sample that was sequenced in a study of T cell responses to AZD1222 COVID-19 vaccine. Sequencing was performed with immunoSEQ multiplex PCR; in TCRdb, only in-frame clones are kept and a portion is missing. The sample contains around 120,000 clones, about 90% of which appear only once. This material consisted of peripheral blood, taken on day 0 of AZD1222 vaccination. The receptors shown here come from an adult in good health.

The gene calls are TRBV10-3 and TRBJ1-5; D unresolved. CDR3 length equals 13 residues. CDR1 and CDR2 (germline): ENHRY, SYGVKD. V was pared by 3 bases and J by 5 bases, with 8 bases between. CDR3 DNA: TGTGCCATCAGTGATTGGGCGGATCAGCCCCAGCATTTT. Translation gives CAISDWADQPQHF.

This rearrangement joins TRBV5-4 to TRBJ2-5; 10 nucleotides line up with TRBD2. CDR3 size: 15 residues. Trimming took 4 bases from V and 5 from J; bases not matched to a gene: 8. The germline CDR1 and CDR2 sequences are SGHNT and YYREEE (reference sequence). The CDR3 protein is CASSRLAGALETQYF. CDR3 DNA: TGTGCCAGCAGCCGCCTAGCGGGAGCTTTGGAGACCCAGTACTTC.

The chain uses TRBV11-2 and TRBJ1-1; 7 bases are shared with TRBD1. Germline V gene data show CDR1 as SGHAT and CDR2 as FQNNGV. The length of the CDR3 is 15 residues. V lost 1 base, J lost 4 bases, and 6 bases stayed unmatched. This CDR3 is CASSLVAGGRTEAFF. The CDR3 DNA is TGTGCCAGCAGCTTAGTTGCAGGGGGACGCACTGAAGCTTTCTTT.

The chain has TRBV27 and TRBJ1-5, with 7 bases fitting TRBD1. Germline V gene data show CDR1 as MNHEY and CDR2 as SMNVEV (reference sequence). V gave up 6 bases and J gave up 1 base; unmatched junction bases: 6. The CDR3 loop spans 15 amino acids. CDR3 DNA sequence: TGTGCCAGCAGCCGAAACAGGGGAAGCAATCAGCCCCAGCATTTT. Translating gives CASSRNRGSNQPQHF.

The J gene is TRBJ1-3, the V gene TRBV6-4; D is ambiguous. The CDR3 is 13 amino acids. The germline V gene has CDR1 MRHNA and CDR2 SNTAGT. V shed 0 bases and J shed 9 bases, with 9 bases lying between them. CDR3 sequence reads: CASSDSSRSTIYF. For the CDR3, the DNA is TGTGCCAGCAGTGACTCCAGCCGCAGCACCATATATTTT.

This rearrangement joins TRBV6-5 to TRBJ2-7; 9 bases are a match to TRBD1. The length of the CDR3 is 15 residues. CDR1 MNHEY and CDR2 SVGAGI come from the germline V gene. The J segment lost 5 bases and the V segment lost 7 bases, leaving 12 bases of the junction unmatched. The CDR3 DNA is TGTGCCAGCACCCCCACCGGGACAGGGAGGCACGAGCAGTACTTC. This sequence encodes CASTPTGTGRHEQYF.

The genes are TRBV3-1 (or the pseudogene TRBV3-2) and TRBJ2-7, with no clear D. From germline, CDR1 is LGHDT and CDR2 YNNKEL (reference sequence). This CDR3 has 13 amino acids. V was trimmed by 1 base and J by 6 bases, leaving 10 bases between them. The DNA of the CDR3 is TGTGCCAGCAGCCAAGTAAGGACGGGCGAGCAGTACTTC. Translating gives CASSQVRTGEQYF.

The gene calls are TRBV5-3 and TRBJ1-1; 7 nucleotides align to TRBD1. TRBV5-3 carries the ORF label, with uncertain function. V was pared by 3 bases and J by 1 base, with 3 bases of the junction left unmatched. The CDR3 totals 14 residues. CDR3 sequence (DNA): TGTGCCAGAAGCTCAGACAGGGAGAACACTGAAGCTTTCTTT. Amino acids: CARSSDRENTEAFF.

This rearrangement joins TRBV27 to TRBJ1-2, with D possibly being TRBD1 (5 bases). The length of the CDR3 is 13 residues. The V gene lost 0 bases and the J gene lost 9 bases, with 11 bases spanning the gap. Per the germline V gene, CDR1 is MNHEY and CDR2 is SMNVEV (reference sequence). CDR3 in DNA: TGTGCCAGCAGTTTATCAGCCGGGACCCGCTACACCTTC. The encoded protein is CASSLSAGTRYTF.

The rearrangement uses TRBV5-4 and TRBJ2-7; D might be TRBD2 (6 bases). In germline, CDR1 is SGHNT, CDR2 YYREEE (reference sequence). V shed 3 bases and J shed 3 bases, with 13 bases lying between them. The CDR3 has 14 amino acids. The chain's CDR3 is CASSSGLLLYEQYF. The CDR3 DNA sequence: TGTGCCAGCAGCTCGGGACTTCTACTCTACGAGCAGTACTTC.

This clone occurred once. V is TRBV12-2 and J is TRBJ2-1; the D call in the table, TRBD2, was not verified against the DNA. TRBV12-2 is a pseudogene locus. The CDR3 loop spans 16 amino acids. The CDR3 nucleotides read TGTGCAAGTCGCCAGCTGGGGGGACCGACCGACAATGAGCAGTTCTTC. Translated: CASRQLGGPTDNEQFF.

The chain is built from TRBV5-1 and TRBJ2-5, with 9 bases fitting TRBD2. The CDR3 is made up of 17 amino acids. The germline V gene encodes CDR1 SGHRS and CDR2 YFSETQ. Germline trimming cut 0 bases from V and 4 bases from J; bases unmatched to any gene: 10. The CDR3: CASSLGANSGSPETQYF. DNA of the CDR3: TGCGCCAGCAGCTTGGGTGCTAATAGCGGGAGCCCAGAGACCCAGTACTTC.

This clone was recorded only once. This chain uses TRBV5-6 with TRBJ1-3, with TRBD1 identical over 9 bases. Trimming removed 4 bases from V and 0 bases from J; junction bases left unmatched: 8. Germline V lookup: CDR1 SGHDT, CDR2 YYEEEE. CDR3 length: 17 amino acids. In DNA, the CDR3 is TGTGCCAGCAGCGAGACAGGGGGGGGACTCTCTGGAAACACCATATATTTT. It yields the protein CASSETGGGLSGNTIYF. The full variable domain, its missing parts supplied by reference TRBV5-6 and TRBJ1-3, is DAGVTQSPTHLIKTRGQQVTLRCSPKSGHDTVSWYQQALGQGPQFIFQYYEEEERQRGNFPDRFSGHQFPNYSSELNVNALLLGDSALYLCASSETGGGLSGNTIYFGEGSWLTVV.

CDR3 region: CASSLRDRGNNSPLHF. CDR3 nucleotides: TGTGCCAGCAGCTTAAGGGACAGGGGCAACAATTCACCCCTCCACTTT. This rearrangement joins TRBV11-2 to TRBJ1-6; 10 positions agree with TRBD1. The CDR3 runs 16 residues. Per the germline V gene, CDR1 is SGHAT and CDR2 is FQNNGV. Trimming took 2 bases from V and 7 from J; bases not matched to a gene: 5. The whole variable domain, remainder taken from reference TRBV11-2 and TRBJ1-6, is EAGVAQSPRYKIIEKRQSVAFWCNPISGHATLYWYQQILGQGPKLLIQFQNNGVVDDSQLPKDRFSAERLKGVDSTLKIQPAKLEDSAVYLCASSLRDRGNNSPLHFGNGTRLTVT.

The gene calls are TRBV10-3 and TRBJ2-1; 11 bases align to TRBD2. The V gene end was trimmed by 6 bases and the J gene end by 7 bases; junction bases not matched to a gene: 8. The CDR3 is 15 residues long. Germline CDR1 ENHRY, CDR2 SYGVKD. CDR3 bases: TGTGCCATCAGCCTAGGGACTAGCGGTAATAATGAGCAGTTCTTC. Amino acid sequence: CAISLGTSGNNEQFF.

The genes are TRBV24-1 and TRBJ2-1; maybe TRBD2 (6 bases). CDR3 length: 16 residues. Trimming pared 3 bases from V and 4 bases from J, leaving 15 bases between. CDR1 KGHDR and CDR2 SFDVKD come from the germline V gene. The CDR3: CATSDPNPGGYNEQFF. In DNA form, the CDR3 reads TGTGCCACCAGTGATCCAAACCCCGGGGGATACAATGAGCAGTTCTTC.

J is TRBJ2-4 and V is TRBV27, with D possibly called TRBD1 or TRBD2 (5 bases each). Trimming removed 6 bases from V and 0 bases from J, with 9 bases in between. CDR1 MNHEY and CDR2 SMNVEV come from the germline V gene (reference sequence). The CDR3 is 14 amino acids. CDR3 sequence reads: CASRGEIAKNIQYF. Written as DNA, the CDR3 is TGTGCCAGCAGGGGGGAGATAGCCAAAAACATTCAGTACTTC.

The chain has TRBV28 and TRBJ2-1; 7 bases fit TRBD1. The J segment lost 4 bases and the V segment lost 2 bases, leaving 8 bases of the junction unmatched. Germline CDR1 and CDR2: MDHEN and SYDVKM. There are 16 residues in the CDR3. DNA for the CDR3: TGTGCCAGCAGTTTAAGACAGGGCCCTCTTTACAATGAGCAGTTCTTC. Its protein is CASSLRQGPLYNEQFF.

The chain joins TRBV14 to TRBJ1-4; D might be TRBD1 (6 bases). The CDR3 extends over 16 amino acids. The germline gives CDR1 SGHDN, CDR2 FVKESK. Trimming pared 0 bases from V and 8 bases from J, leaving 16 bases between. This CDR3 is CASSQEGQGLREKLFF. CDR3 DNA sequence: TGTGCCAGCAGCCAAGAAGGGCAGGGGTTAAGAGAAAAACTGTTTTTT.

This sequence joins TRBV7-8 and TRBJ1-1, with TRBD1 as a possible D gene (5 bases). The germline gives CDR1 SGHVS, CDR2 FQNEAQ. V lost 1 base to trimming and J lost 1 base, with 7 bases between them. CDR3 length: 14 residues. CDR3 coding DNA: TGTGCCAGCAGCTTAGTCCAGGGGAACACTGAAGCTTTCTTT. It specifies CASSLVQGNTEAFF. Variable domain in full (rest from reference TRBV7-8 and TRBJ1-1): GAGVSQSPRYKVAKRGQDVALRCDPISGHVSLFWYQQALGQGPEFLTYFQNEAQLDKSGLPSDRFFAERPEGSVSTLKIQRTQQEDSAVYLCASSLVQGNTEAFFGQGTRLTVV.

The CDR3 reads CASSLPLGASSEAFF. The DNA of the CDR3 is TGTGCCAGCAGTCTCCCTCTCGGGGCCAGTTCTGAAGCTTTCTTT. V is TRBV28 and J is TRBJ1-1, with D perhaps TRBD1 (5 bases). V was clipped by 5 bases and J by 6 bases, with 19 bases between them. The CDR3 spans 15 residues. Germline-derived CDR1 and CDR2 are MDHEN and SYDVKM.

This rearrangement joins TRBV2 to TRBJ2-1, with a tentative D call TRBD2 (6 bases). This CDR3 comprises 14 residues. Trimming stripped 6 bases from V and 5 bases from J, with 14 bases between. Looked up from germline, CDR1 is SNHLY and CDR2 is FYNNEI. The CDR3 reads CASRKLALHNEQFF. CDR3 coding DNA: TGTGCCAGCAGAAAGCTAGCGTTGCACAATGAGCAGTTCTTC. Full variable domain (remainder filled in from reference TRBV2 and TRBJ2-1): EPEVTQTPSHQVTQMGQEVILRCVPISNHLYFYWYRQILGQKVEFLVSFYNNEISEKSEIFDDQFSVERPDGSNFTLKIRSTKLEDSAMYFCASRKLALHNEQFFGPGTRLTVL.

This chain uses TRBV29-1 with TRBJ1-1, with D possibly being TRBD1 (5 bases). CDR3 length equals 13 residues. V lost 0 bases, J lost 4 bases, and 9 bases lay in between. Germline-derived CDR1 and CDR2 are SQVTM and ANQGSEA. CDR3 nucleotide sequence: TGCAGCGTTGAAGATGGGGGGGGCACTGAAGCTTTCTTT. This encodes CSVEDGGGTEAFF.

This chain joins TRBV11-2 and TRBJ1-2, with TRBD1 identical over 10 bases. Germline V gene data show CDR1 as SGHAT and CDR2 as FQNNGV. J gave up 8 bases and V 5 bases, and 5 bases lay outside the gene matches. The CDR3 consists of 13 residues. The CDR3 reads CASSPTGGSGYTF. As DNA, the CDR3 is TGTGCCAGCAGCCCGACAGGGGGCTCCGGCTACACCTTC.

This clone is a singleton in its sample. V usage is TRBV5-1 and J usage is TRBJ1-2; D possibly corresponds to TRBD1 (5 bases). The CDR3 is 16 amino acids. Trimming removed 4 bases at V and 2 bases at J, with 18 bases between. The germline CDR1 and CDR2 sequences are SGHRS and YFSETQ. The CDR3 DNA reads as TGCGCCAGCAGCGGAGCTGTGGGGCGCGGAAACTATGGCTACACCTTC. This encodes CASSGAVGRGNYGYTF.

The chain links TRBV13 to TRBJ1-1, with TRBD1 matching over 7 bases. Germline-derived CDR1 and CDR2 are PRHDT and FYEKMQ (reference sequence). The trim removed 5 bases at V and 11 bases at J, leaving 14 bases unmatched. This CDR3 is built from 14 residues. The CDR3, as DNA: TGTGCCAGCAGCCCAGGGACAGTCACGAGGGGGGCTTTCTTT. This translates into CASSPGTVTRGAFF.

The V call is TRBV19, the J call TRBJ2-3, with D possibly matching TRBD2 (5 bases). Germline values: CDR1 LNHDA, CDR2 SQIVND (reference sequence). The CDR3 is 15 amino acids. V dropped 5 bases and J dropped 1 base, with 13 bases sitting between them. The CDR3 loop reads CASSLTRIGTDTQYF. CDR3 nucleotide sequence: TGTGCCAGTAGTCTCACTAGAATAGGCACAGATACGCAGTATTTT.

The chain has TRBV4-1 and TRBJ2-4, with unresolved D. CDR1 is MGHRA and CDR2 is YSYEKL in the germline V gene. The germline V and J ends were trimmed by 0 bases and 2 bases, with 5 bases remaining between them. There are 14 residues in the CDR3. CDR3 sequence: CASSQDRTKNIQYF. The CDR3 coding sequence is TGCGCCAGCAGCCAAGACAGGACCAAAAACATTCAGTACTTC.

V usage is TRBV6-5 and J usage is TRBJ1-1; tentative D call: TRBD1 (5 bases). V gave up 7 bases and J gave up 8 bases, with 11 bases separating them. The CDR3 extends over 11 amino acids. Looked up from germline, CDR1 is MNHEY and CDR2 is SVGAGI. The DNA of the CDR3 is TGTGCCAGCAAAGATAACAGGGAAGCTTTCTTT. This gives the protein CASKDNREAFF.